Here is one T cell receptor (beta chain) with its context. What it recognizes is unknown. The authors' processing: Junction-only immunoSEQ data arrived without quality scores, meaning filtering differed. The repertoire was sequenced with immunoSEQ multiplex PCR; TCRdb's copy has only in-frame clones and lacks some. The V and J calls and clone size were taken over from that table, and D and trimming were inferred from the DNA. This repertoire shows 2 million to 2.5 million clones, around 95% found once; its top ten account for 0.13%. This CDR3 is built from 14 residues. Looked up from germline, CDR1 is ENHRY and CDR2 is SYGVKD. With 7 bases removed from V and 5 bases from J, the gap between germline ends came to 16 bases. These data come from a study of shared clonotypes between healthy human individuals. Study-wide background: The study used three CD4 naive, three CD4 memory, two CD8 naive and one CD8 memory plate per donor. Study results and limitations: Among donors, sharing of clonotypes was expected to be affected by sequencing depth. Sharing across a few donors was seen in 4% to 6.5% of naive CD4 clonotypes.

Sample: naive CD4+ T cells sorted from blood. Subset here: CD45RA+ positively selected. The TCR originated in a man aged 18-30 years in good health. This chain joins TRBV10-3 and TRBJ2-3, with D perhaps matching TRBD1 (6 bases). The CDR3 DNA sequence: TGTGCCATCAAACCCCAACAGGGCGGAGATACGCAGTATTTT. It encodes CAIKPQQGGDTQYF.